The clone carrying this T cell receptor (beta chain) was seen many times. The target antigen is unknown. TCRdb passed the 5' RACE reads through MiXCR, listing each CDR3 protein once. Found here are 550,000 to 800,000 distinct CDR3 sequences, under 8.5% of them singletons; the top ten hold roughly 1.5%. The entry originates in a study of identical twins. Study-level results: The study based its conclusions on cross-sectional statistical analysis and did not follow the same donors.

The same data also contributed to another study, on yellow fever vaccine responses in identical twins.

Sequences were obtained from PBMCs. The TCR was taken from a woman aged 18 to 35 in good health.

Written as DNA, the CDR3 is TGCAGCGTTGTGGCGGGGGGCCGCCACAATGAGCAGTTCTTC. Translating gives CSVVAGGRHNEQFF. The chain carries TRBV29-1 and TRBJ2-1, with 8 nucleotides matching TRBD2. This CDR3 is built from 14 residues. CDR1 SQVTM and CDR2 ANQGSEA come from the germline V gene. Losses at the gene ends were 4 bases for V and 5 bases for J; bases not matched to a gene: 7.